The present T cell receptor (beta chain) was sequenced within a study of T-cell reconstitution after alpha-beta-depleted transplantation in children. CDR1 is MNHEY and CDR2 is SVGAGI in the germline V gene. This CDR3 comprises 15 residues. J was trimmed by 3 bases and V by 2 bases; bases with no gene match: 3. This clonotype was observed many times. Unique molecular identifiers were incorporated during preparation of the TCRbeta library. TCRdb called the PCR reads again in MiXCR, with one record for every CDR3 protein. This table has around 250,000 distinct CDR3 sequences, almost 10% appearing once. The clonotype comes from a human donor who donated a stem cell graft to a child with SCID. Here the sequenced sample was PBMCs from the stem cell graft donor, taken from the stem cell graft. This rearrangement joins TRBV6-5 to TRBJ2-3; 9 nucleotides line up with TRBD2. The CDR3 nucleotides are TGTGCCAGCAGTTACCTAGCGGGAAGTACAGATACGCAGTATTTT. Translation gives CASSYLAGSTDTQYF.